Below are 29 T cell receptor beta chains sequenced from a single sample in a study of spatial heterogeneity in lung cancer. Study-wide results and limits: Intratumoral expanded alpha and beta TCR counts were found to track tumor mutation counts.

MiXCR, run by TCRdb on the 5' RACE reads, gives a single entry per CDR3 protein. The data hold about 100,000 distinct CDR3 sequences, with roughly 4.5% observed a single time. Time point specified: sample taken at primary tumor resection. Their antigens are not known. The source material was lung tumor tissue, sampled at surgery. These receptors were collected from a male donor with early-stage non-small cell lung cancer.

The gene calls are TRBV11-3 and TRBJ1-5; TRBD1 might be the D (5 bases). Trimming left V 2 bases short and J 4 bases short, with 15 bases between. CDR1 and CDR2 from the germline V gene are SGHNT and YENEEA. There are 16 residues in the CDR3. CDR3 coding DNA: TGTGCCAGCAGCTTATACGGGGGGGGAATGAATCAGCCCCAGCATTTT. Its translation is CASSLYGGGMNQPQHF.

This clonotype was picked up many times. This chain uses TRBV20-1 with TRBJ1-5; weak D call: TRBD1 (5 bases). The V end was cut by 4 bases, the J end by 3 bases, with 13 bases between. Germline CDR1 DFQATT, CDR2 SNEGSKA (reference sequence). The CDR3 totals 14 residues. The CDR3 is CSAKDKGPNQPQHF. DNA for the CDR3: TGCAGTGCTAAAGACAAGGGACCCAATCAGCCCCAGCATTTT.

In its sample, this clonotype was seen many times. The chain has TRBV4-1 and TRBJ2-7; 7 bases map to TRBD2. Trimming cost V 0 bases and J 0 bases; bases outside gene matches: 2. CDR1 and CDR2 (germline): MGHRA, YSYEKL. CDR3 length equals 15 residues. The DNA of the CDR3 is TGCGCCAGCAGCCAAGATATAGCGGGCTCCTACGAGCAGTACTTC. The encoded protein is CASSQDIAGSYEQYF.

The sample holds many counts of this clonotype. The V gene is TRBV12-3 or TRBV12-4, the J gene TRBJ2-2; perhaps TRBD2 as D (5 bases). CDR3 size: 13 residues. Trimming took off 11 bases at V and 3 bases at J, with 13 bases between the two ends. This chain's CDR3 is CASHRGDTGELFF. CDR3 nucleotides: TGTGCCTCCCACCGGGGAGACACCGGGGAGCTGTTTTTT.

This clonotype showed up many times. The chain employs TRBV20-1 and TRBJ2-3; maybe TRBD1 (5 bases). V shed 4 bases and J shed 1 base, with 15 bases lying between them. The CDR3 is made up of 15 amino acids. The germline V gene has CDR1 DFQATT and CDR2 SNEGSKA (reference sequence). The CDR3 is CSAITVDTRTDTQYF. The CDR3 nucleotides are TGCAGTGCTATCACCGTGGACACACGCACAGATACGCAGTATTTT.

This clonotype was seen repeatedly, ten times or more. V gene TRBV28 combines with J gene TRBJ2-7; D is unresolved. The CDR3 extends over 15 amino acids. CDR1 and CDR2 from the germline V gene are MDHEN and SYDVKM. The V gene lost 4 bases and the J gene lost 3 bases, with 16 bases spanning the gap. CDR3 bases: TGTGCCAGCAGTTCGGCCTGGGTAACGGTCTACGAGCAGTACTTC. Protein sequence: CASSSAWVTVYEQYF.

This clonotype showed up many times. One junction end does not reproduce the germline sequence, and a read error may be involved. The chain combines TRBV20-1 with TRBJ2-3, with TRBD2 identical over 7 bases. Germline values: CDR1 DFQATT, CDR2 SNEGSKA (reference sequence). The length of the CDR3 is 14 residues. In DNA form, the CDR3 reads TGCAGTTCTAGCGGAGGAGTGGGGCCAGATACGCAGTATTTT. This gives the protein CSSSGGVGPDTQYF.

The sample holds many counts of this clonotype. This sequence joins TRBV24-1 and TRBJ2-3, with 10 bases lining up with TRBD1. V dropped 2 bases and J dropped 4; count of bases not matched to a gene: 8. The germline V gene has CDR1 KGHDR and CDR2 SFDVKD. The CDR3 consists of 17 residues. CDR3 DNA sequence: TGTGCCACCAGTGATTCGGCGGGACAGGGGTTGGCAGATACGCAGTATTTT. Translated: CATSDSAGQGLADTQYF.

Ten or more counts support this clonotype. The chain couples TRBV5-1 to TRBJ1-1, with D tentatively TRBD1 (5 bases). Germline CDR1 reads SGHRS; CDR2 reads YFSETQ. This CDR3 has 14 residues. The V and J ends lost 1 base and 7 bases respectively, with 14 bases between them. CDR3 region: CASSLNTAGLEAFF. Written as DNA, the CDR3 is TGCGCCAGCAGCTTGAACACCGCGGGGCTTGAAGCTTTCTTT. Looking up the rest from reference TRBV5-1 and TRBJ1-1 gives the full variable domain: KAGVTQTPRYLIKTRGQQVTLSCSPISGHRSVSWYQQTPGQGLQFLFEYFSETQRNKGNFPGRFSGRQFSNSRSEMNVSTLELGDSALYLCASSLNTAGLEAFFGQGTRLTVV.

This clonotype was counted at least ten times. The rearrangement links TRBV20-1 to TRBJ2-1, with D tentatively TRBD2 (6 bases). From germline, CDR1 is DFQATT and CDR2 SNEGSKA (reference sequence). The CDR3 is made up of 15 amino acids. Trimming left V 4 bases short and J 3 bases short, with 16 bases between. As DNA, the CDR3 is TGCAGTGCTAAACTAAATAGCGGAGACTACAATGAGCAGTTCTTC. This translates into CSAKLNSGDYNEQFF.

Only a few counts were recorded for this clonotype. The chain has TRBV7-2 and TRBJ2-6; D is undetermined. Germline loops: CDR1 SGHTA, CDR2 FQGNSA. V gave up 6 bases and J gave up 0 bases, with 12 bases separating them. The CDR3 consists of 16 residues. The DNA of the CDR3 is TGTGCCAGCAGTTCCCAGTCCTCCTCTGGGGCCAACGTCCTGACTTTC. Translating it yields CASSSQSSSGANVLTF.

This clonotype was picked up many times. V usage is TRBV20-1 and J usage is TRBJ1-2; D remains ambiguous. CDR1 and CDR2 (germline): DFQATT, SNEGSKA (reference sequence). Between the trimmed V and J ends, which lost 0 bases and 8 bases, there was a span of 13 bases. This CDR3 has 13 residues. The CDR3 DNA sequence: TGCAGTGCTAGAGATGAGTTGGCAAGGGGCTACACCTTC. Translated, it gives CSARDELARGYTF.

The chain uses TRBV20-1 and TRBJ2-7, with D unclear. Trimming stripped 5 bases from V and 3 bases from J, with 14 bases between. This CDR3 is 13 amino acids long. The germline CDR1 and CDR2 sequences are DFQATT and SNEGSKA (reference sequence). The CDR3 loop reads CSAGPRFRYEQYF. The DNA of the CDR3 is TGCAGTGCTGGGCCCAGGTTTCGCTACGAGCAGTACTTC.

The chain uses TRBV6-1 and TRBJ1-1; D is perhaps TRBD1 (5 bases). V was trimmed by 6 bases and J by 6 bases, leaving 23 bases between them. The length of the CDR3 is 16 residues. Germline V gene data show CDR1 as MNHNS and CDR2 as SASEGT. The CDR3 sequence is CASRPSGAAGGSEAFF. CDR3 DNA sequence: TGTGCCAGCAGACCCTCTGGGGCAGCCGGGGGGTCTGAAGCTTTCTTT.

This clonotype has at least ten counts. This rearrangement joins TRBV20-1 to TRBJ2-5; D call uncertain. Germline loops: CDR1 DFQATT, CDR2 SNEGSKA (reference sequence). The CDR3 is made up of 12 amino acids. Trimming took 2 bases from V and 1 from J, leaving 5 bases between them. In DNA form, the CDR3 reads TGCAGTGCTAGACGGTCCCAAGAGACCCAGTACTTC. Protein sequence: CSARRSQETQYF.

This clonotype turned up a few times. This sequence joins TRBV20-1 and TRBJ1-4; D is possibly TRBD1 (6 bases). The germline V and J ends were trimmed by 5 bases and 2 bases, with 15 bases remaining between them. The CDR3 loop spans 15 amino acids. Germline loops: CDR1 DFQATT, CDR2 SNEGSKA (reference sequence). For the CDR3, the DNA is TGCAGTGCTCTTGGACAGACTTCCACTAATGAAAAACTGTTTTTT. This codes for CSALGQTSTNEKLFF.

The sample holds many counts of this clonotype. The gene calls are TRBV28 and TRBJ1-5, with 7 nucleotides matching TRBD1. This CDR3 region has 16 residues. Germline trimming cut 7 bases from V and 4 bases from J; bases unmatched to any gene: 13. Looked up from germline, CDR1 is MDHEN and CDR2 is SYDVKM. The CDR3 loop is CASTEQLTGQNQPQHF. CDR3 DNA sequence: TGTGCCAGCACCGAACAATTGACAGGGCAGAATCAGCCCCAGCATTTT.

This clonotype was counted a single time. The CDR3 does not end in the conserved phenylalanine or tryptophan, so this is likely a read error. The chain uses TRBV9 and TRBJ2-5; D perhaps matches TRBD1 (5 bases). This CDR3 is built from 14 residues. Germline V gene lookup returns CDR1 SGDLS and CDR2 YYNGEE. The CDR3 sequence is CAGSFSQGQETQYY. For the CDR3, the DNA is TGTGCCGGCAGCTTCAGTCAGGGCCAAGAGACCCAGTACTAC.

This clonotype was detected ten times or more. V is TRBV5-5 and J is TRBJ2-3; the match to TRBD2 covers 7 bases. The CDR3 is 17 amino acids. V was pared by 3 bases and J by 5 bases, with 15 bases of the junction left unmatched. Germline assignment: CDR1 SGHKS and CDR2 YYEKEE (reference sequence). The chain's CDR3 is CASSWRDWAGVVDTQYF. CDR3 nucleotides: TGTGCCAGCAGCTGGAGGGATTGGGCGGGAGTCGTAGATACGCAGTATTTT.

This clonotype was counted only a few times. This chain joins TRBV27 and TRBJ2-7; TRBD1 aligns across 8 bases. This CDR3 is 20 amino acids long. The V and J ends lost 5 bases and 2 bases, in that order; junction bases with no gene match: 23. Germline CDR1 is MNHEY and CDR2 is SMNVEV (reference sequence). CDR3 sequence (DNA): TGTGCCAGCAGTAACAGACAGGGGACGCCACCCATCCCTTACCCCTACGAGCAGTACTTC. Protein product: CASSNRQGTPPIPYPYEQYF.

V and J are TRBV20-1 and TRBJ2-2, with TRBD2 as a possible D gene (6 bases). The CDR3 loop spans 14 amino acids. The germline V gene has CDR1 DFQATT and CDR2 SNEGSKA (reference sequence). V was shortened by 5 bases and J by 2 bases, with 12 bases between the two germline ends. This CDR3 reads CSARRESNTGELFF. The CDR3, as DNA: TGCAGTGCTCGACGGGAGTCCAACACCGGGGAGCTGTTTTTT.

The CDR3 protein is CASRVTGWEKETQYF. The CDR3 DNA reads as TGTGCCAGCAGGGTGACAGGGTGGGAAAAAGAGACCCAGTACTTC. The V gene is TRBV5-4, the J gene TRBJ2-5, with TRBD1 matching 7 bases. Germline assignment: CDR1 SGHNT and CDR2 YYREEE (reference sequence). The CDR3 spans 15 residues. V shed 5 bases and J 3 bases; nucleotides not matched to a gene: 10.

This clonotype appeared many times. This chain joins TRBV2 and TRBJ2-4; D is perhaps TRBD1 or TRBD2 (6 bases each). This CDR3 spans 12 amino acids. Trimming removed 8 bases at V and 7 bases at J, with 12 bases between. Germline CDR1 reads SNHLY; CDR2 reads FYNNEI. The CDR3 here is CASGGRLNIQYF. CDR3 DNA: TGTGCCAGCGGGGGGCGCCTGAACATTCAGTACTTC.

A single count supports this clonotype. This may stem from a read error, because a much larger clone lies one nucleotide away. The V gene is TRBV4-1, the J gene TRBJ1-4, with D possibly being TRBD1 (6 bases). Trimming pared 2 bases from V and 0 bases from J, leaving 16 bases between. The CDR3 extends over 18 amino acids. The germline gives CDR1 MGHRA, CDR2 YSYEKL. CDR3 in DNA: TGCGCCAGCAGCCAAATGACAGGTCTGGTGGCAACTAATGAAAAACTGTTTTTT. Amino acids: CASSQMTGLVATNEKLFF.

At least ten counts were recorded for this clonotype. An end of the junction differs from the germline gene, which may be a read error. The J gene is TRBJ2-2, the V gene TRBV6-1, with D perhaps TRBD1 (6 bases). Germline CDR1 is MNHNS and CDR2 is SASEGT. This CDR3 comprises 15 residues. The CDR3 DNA reads TGCCAGGCGGGCAGGGGTGCTGTGAACACCGGGGAGCTGTTTTTT. It specifies CQAGRGAVNTGELFF.

This clonotype was detected many times. V usage is TRBV30 and J usage is TRBJ1-1; D is unclear. This CDR3 contains 13 residues. V lost 0 bases, J lost 4 bases, and 9 bases lay in between. CDR1 is GTSNPN and CDR2 is SVGIG in the germline V gene (reference sequence). CDR3 bases: TGTGCCTGGAGTGTCGGGGTCGGCACTGAAGCTTTCTTT. Residues: CAWSVGVGTEAFF.

This clonotype was observed at least ten times. V and J are TRBV2 and TRBJ2-7; possible D gene TRBD1, 5 bases. This CDR3 has 14 amino acids. In germline, CDR1 is SNHLY, CDR2 FYNNEI. V was shortened by 3 bases and J by 2 bases, with 11 bases between the two germline ends. CDR3 loop: CASSEWQGTYEQYF. DNA of the CDR3: TGTGCCAGCAGTGAGTGGCAGGGCACCTACGAGCAGTACTTC.

The table lists this clonotype with many counts. This chain uses TRBV6-6 with TRBJ1-5, with 9 bases fitting TRBD1. This CDR3 has 15 residues. Unmatched junction bases numbered 8, after V lost 5 bases and J lost 6 bases. Germline lookup yields CDR1 MNHNY and CDR2 SVGAGI (reference sequence). Here the CDR3 reads CASSRDRVSSQPQHF. The DNA of the CDR3 is TGTGCCAGCAGTAGGGACAGGGTCTCGAGTCAGCCCCAGCATTTT.

The rearrangement uses TRBV12-3 or TRBV12-4 and TRBJ2-7, with unresolved D. The CDR3 loop spans 13 amino acids. Trimming took off 7 bases at V and 3 bases at J, with 13 bases between the two ends. The CDR3 nucleotides read TGTGCCAGCACCACCGGATCGGGCTACGAGCAGTACTTC. Translating gives CASTTGSGYEQYF.